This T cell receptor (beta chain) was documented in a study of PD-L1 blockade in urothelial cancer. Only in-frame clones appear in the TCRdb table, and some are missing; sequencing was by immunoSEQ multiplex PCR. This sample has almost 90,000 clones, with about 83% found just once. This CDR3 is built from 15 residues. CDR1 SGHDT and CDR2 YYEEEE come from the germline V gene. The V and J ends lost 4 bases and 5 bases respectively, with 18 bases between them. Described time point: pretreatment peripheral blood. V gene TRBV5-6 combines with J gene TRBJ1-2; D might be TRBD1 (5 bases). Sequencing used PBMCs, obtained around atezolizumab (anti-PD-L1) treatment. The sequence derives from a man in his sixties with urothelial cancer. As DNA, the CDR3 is TGTGCCAGCAGCACGGCGGCAGGGATTAGGTATGGCTACACCTTC. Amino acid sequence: CASSTAAGIRYGYTF.